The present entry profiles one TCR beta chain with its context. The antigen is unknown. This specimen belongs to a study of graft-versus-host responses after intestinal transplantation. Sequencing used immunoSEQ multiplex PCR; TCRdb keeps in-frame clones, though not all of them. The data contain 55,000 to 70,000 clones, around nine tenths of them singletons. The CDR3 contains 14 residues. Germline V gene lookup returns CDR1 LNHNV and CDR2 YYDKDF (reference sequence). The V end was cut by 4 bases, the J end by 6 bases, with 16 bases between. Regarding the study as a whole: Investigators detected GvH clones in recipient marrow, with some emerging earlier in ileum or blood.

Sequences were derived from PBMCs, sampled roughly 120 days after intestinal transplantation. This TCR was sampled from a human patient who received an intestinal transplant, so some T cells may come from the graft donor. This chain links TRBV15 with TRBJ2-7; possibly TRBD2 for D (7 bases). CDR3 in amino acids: CATSTYQGGGEQYF. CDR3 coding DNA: TGTGCCACCAGCACATACCAGGGAGGGGGCGAGCAGTACTTC.